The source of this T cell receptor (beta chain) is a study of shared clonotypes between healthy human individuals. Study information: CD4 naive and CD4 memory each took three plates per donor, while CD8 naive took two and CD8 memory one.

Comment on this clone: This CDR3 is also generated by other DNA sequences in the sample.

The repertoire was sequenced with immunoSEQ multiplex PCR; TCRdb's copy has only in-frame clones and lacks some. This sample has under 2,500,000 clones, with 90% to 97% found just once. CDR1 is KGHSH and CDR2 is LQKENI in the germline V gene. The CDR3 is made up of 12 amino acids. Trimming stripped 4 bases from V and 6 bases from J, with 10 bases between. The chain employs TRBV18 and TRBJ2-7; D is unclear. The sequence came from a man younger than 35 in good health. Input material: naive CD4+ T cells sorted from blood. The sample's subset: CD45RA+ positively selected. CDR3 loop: CASSLDLGEQYF. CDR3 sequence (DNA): TGTGCCAGCTCACTTGACTTAGGCGAGCAGTACTTC.